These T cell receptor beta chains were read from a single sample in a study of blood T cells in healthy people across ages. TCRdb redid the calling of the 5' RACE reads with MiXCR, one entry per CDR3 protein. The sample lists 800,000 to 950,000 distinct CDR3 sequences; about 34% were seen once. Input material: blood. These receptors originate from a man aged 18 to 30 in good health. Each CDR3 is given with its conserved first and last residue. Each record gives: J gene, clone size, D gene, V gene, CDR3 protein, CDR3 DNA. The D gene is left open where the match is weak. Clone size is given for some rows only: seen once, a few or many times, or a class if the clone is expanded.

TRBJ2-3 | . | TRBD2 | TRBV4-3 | CASSRGRGGGDTQYF | TGCGCCAGCAGCCGTGGGCGGGGGGGCGGAGATACGCAGTATTTT
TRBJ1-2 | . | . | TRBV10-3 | CAISDEDLYGYTF | TGTGCCATCAGTGATGAGGACCTCTATGGCTACACCTTC
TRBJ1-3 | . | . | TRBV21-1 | CATIDRSVRNTIYF | TGTGCCACCATTGACCGGTCCGTGAGAAACACCATATATTTT
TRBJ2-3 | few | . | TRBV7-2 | CASSFYKGTDTQYF | TGTGCCAGCAGCTTTTATAAGGGGACAGATACGCAGTATTTT
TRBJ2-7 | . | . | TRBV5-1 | CASSWGGGDDRYTYEQYF | TGCGCCAGCAGCTGGGGCGGCGGAGATGACAGGTATACCTACGAGCAGTACTTC
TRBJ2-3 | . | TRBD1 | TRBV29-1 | CSVRTGDTDTQYF | TGCAGCGTTAGGACAGGGGACACAGATACGCAGTATTTT
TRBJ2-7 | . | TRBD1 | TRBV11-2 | CASSLVRGQFYEQYF | TGTGCCAGCAGCTTAGTTAGGGGACAGTTCTACGAGCAGTACTTC
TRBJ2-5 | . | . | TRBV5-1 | CASRVLGTNGQYF | TGCGCCAGCAGGGTATTGGGGACAAATGGGCAGTACTTC
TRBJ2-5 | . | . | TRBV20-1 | CSAPSPTIRETQYF | TGCAGTGCACCGAGTCCGACCATTAGGGAGACCCAGTACTTC
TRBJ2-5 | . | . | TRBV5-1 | CASSLASSQETQYF | TGCGCCAGCAGCTTAGCTAGCTCTCAAGAGACCCAGTACTTC
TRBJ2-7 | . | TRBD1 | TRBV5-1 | CASSPNGQGVTYEQYF | TGCGCCAGCAGCCCGAACGGGCAGGGGGTTACCTACGAGCAGTACTTC
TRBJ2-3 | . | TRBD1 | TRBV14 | CASSQEEYDRGLGDTQYF | TGTGCCAGCAGCCAAGAAGAATACGACAGGGGGCTTGGAGATACGCAGTATTTT
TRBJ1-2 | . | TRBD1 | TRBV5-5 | CASSLEGASPPLGYTF | TGTGCCAGCAGCTTGGAGGGGGCCAGCCCCCCCTTGGGCTACACCTTC
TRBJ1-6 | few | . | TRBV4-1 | CASSQDEGSYNSPLHF | TGCGCCAGCAGCCAAGATGAGGGGTCCTATAATTCACCCCTCCACTTT
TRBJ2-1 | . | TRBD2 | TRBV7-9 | CASTPSGLAAYNEQFF | TGTGCCAGCACTCCGAGCGGGCTAGCGGCCTACAATGAGCAGTTCTTC
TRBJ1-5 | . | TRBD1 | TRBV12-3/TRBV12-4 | CASSNQGVGNQPQHF | TGTGCCAGCAGTAACCAGGGGGTTGGGAATCAGCCCCAGCATTTT
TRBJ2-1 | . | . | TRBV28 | CASSSPGQGCNEQFF | TGTGCCAGCAGTTCGCCAGGGCAGGGATGCAATGAGCAGTTCTTC
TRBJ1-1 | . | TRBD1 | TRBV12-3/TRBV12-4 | CASISQGANTEAFF | TGTGCCAGCATTTCCCAGGGGGCTAACACTGAAGCTTTCTTT
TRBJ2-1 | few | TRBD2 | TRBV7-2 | CASRLAGGLDEQFF | TGTGCCAGCAGACTAGCGGGGGGGCTGGATGAGCAGTTCTTC
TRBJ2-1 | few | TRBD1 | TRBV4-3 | CASSPGTASYNEQFF | TGCGCCAGCAGCCCCGGGACAGCCTCCTACAATGAGCAGTTCTTC
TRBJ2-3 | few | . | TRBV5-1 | CASSSEALHTQYF | TGCGCCAGCAGCTCTGAGGCACTCCATACGCAGTATTTT
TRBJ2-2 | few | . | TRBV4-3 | CASSQVTWSGELFF | TGCGCCAGCAGCCAGGTGACCTGGTCCGGGGAGCTGTTTTTT
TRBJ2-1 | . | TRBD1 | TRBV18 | CASSHTTGSTGSCNEQFF | TGTGCCAGCTCACATACGACAGGGTCGACGGGCTCCTGCAATGAGCAGTTCTTC
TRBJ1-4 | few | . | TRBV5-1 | CASSLDFGEISSNEKLFF | TGCGCCAGCAGCTTGGACTTCGGGGAGATCTCTTCTAATGAAAAACTGTTTTTT
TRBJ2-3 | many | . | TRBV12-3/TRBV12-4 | CASSLVRDTQYF | TGTGCCAGCAGTTTAGTCAGAGATACGCAGTATTTT
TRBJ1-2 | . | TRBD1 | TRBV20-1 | CSAGRPGQENLYGYTF | TGCAGTGCTGGTAGGCCAGGACAGGAGAATCTCTATGGCTACACCTTC
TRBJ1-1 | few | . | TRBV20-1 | CSARDTGVNTEAFF | TGCAGTGCTAGAGATACAGGCGTGAACACTGAAGCTTTCTTT
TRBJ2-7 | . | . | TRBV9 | CAGSPRTLSYEQYF | TGTGCCGGCAGCCCCCGGACTCTTTCCTACGAGCAGTACTTC
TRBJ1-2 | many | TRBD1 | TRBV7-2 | CASSPRTGVLYGYTF | TGTGCCAGCAGCCCCCGGACAGGGGTTCTCTATGGCTACACCTTC
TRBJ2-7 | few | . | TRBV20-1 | CSAGAIYRGLHEQYF | TGCAGTGCTGGTGCGATCTATAGAGGACTCCACGAGCAGTACTTC
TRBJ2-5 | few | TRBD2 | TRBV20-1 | CSARNPSGGIQETQYF | TGCAGTGCTAGGAACCCTAGCGGGGGGATTCAAGAGACCCAGTACTTC
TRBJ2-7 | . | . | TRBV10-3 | CAIKSQGEETRYF | TGTGCCATCAAGAGTCAGGGAGAGGAGACCCGGTACTTC
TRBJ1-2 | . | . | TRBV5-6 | CASSPGRAYGYTF | TGTGCCAGCAGCCCGGGCAGGGCCTATGGCTACACCTTC
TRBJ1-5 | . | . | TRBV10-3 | CAISELGDNSNQPQHF | TGTGCCATCAGTGAGTTGGGGGACAATAGCAATCAGCCCCAGCATTTT
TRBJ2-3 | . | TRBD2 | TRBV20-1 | CSARAPGGPGTDTQYF | TGCAGTGCTAGAGCCCCGGGGGGGCCAGGCACAGATACGCAGTATTTT
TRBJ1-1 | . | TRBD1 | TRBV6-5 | CASRDRQGWAEAFF | TGTGCCAGCAGGGACAGACAGGGGTGGGCTGAAGCTTTCTTT
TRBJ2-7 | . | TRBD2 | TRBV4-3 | CASSQDPGLAGGRQYF | TGCGCCAGCAGCCAAGACCCCGGCCTAGCGGGGGGTCGGCAGTACTTC
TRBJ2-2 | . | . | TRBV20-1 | CSAGVSRGTGELFF | TGCAGTGCTGGAGTGTCCCGGGGCACCGGGGAGCTGTTTTTT
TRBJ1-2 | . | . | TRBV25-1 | CASSEGGGGYGYTF | TGTGCCAGCAGTGAAGGGGGCGGAGGTTATGGCTACACCTTC
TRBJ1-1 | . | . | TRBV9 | CASSPAGSPVEAFF | TGTGCCAGCAGCCCCGCGGGATCCCCGGTAGAAGCTTTCTTT
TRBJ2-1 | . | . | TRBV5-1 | CASSGTLGNEQFF | TGCGCCAGCAGTGGGACTCTGGGGAATGAGCAGTTCTTC
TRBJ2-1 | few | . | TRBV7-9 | CASSQKAGQQSYNEQFF | TGTGCCAGCAGCCAGAAGGCGGGACAGCAATCCTACAATGAGCAGTTCTTC
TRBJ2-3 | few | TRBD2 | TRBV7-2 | CASSRGGGSTDTQYF | TGTGCCAGCAGCCGGGGGGGGGGAAGCACAGATACGCAGTATTTT
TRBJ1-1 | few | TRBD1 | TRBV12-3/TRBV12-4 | CASRTGQAMNTEAFF | TGTGCCAGCAGGACAGGACAGGCCATGAACACTGAAGCTTTCTTT
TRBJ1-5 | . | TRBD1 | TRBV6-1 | CATGQPYSNQPQHF | TGTGCCACGGGACAGCCCTATAGCAATCAGCCCCAGCATTTT
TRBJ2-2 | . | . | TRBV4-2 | CASSQDHRENTGELFF | TGTGCCAGCAGCCAAGACCACAGGGAAAACACCGGGGAGCTGTTTTTT
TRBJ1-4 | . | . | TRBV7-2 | CASKNNEKLFF | TGTGCCAGCAAAAATAATGAAAAACTGTTTTTT
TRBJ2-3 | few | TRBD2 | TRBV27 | CASSPSGGQGDTQYF | TGTGCCAGCAGTCCGAGCGGGGGGCAGGGAGATACGCAGTATTTT
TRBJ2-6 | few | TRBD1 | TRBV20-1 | CSATMGTGNTGANVLTF | TGCAGTGCTACAATGGGGACAGGGAATACTGGGGCCAACGTCCTGACTTTC
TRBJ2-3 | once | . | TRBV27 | CANSGSYLITSTDTQYF | TGTGCCAACAGTGGAAGCTACTTGATCACTAGCACAGATACGCAGTATTTT
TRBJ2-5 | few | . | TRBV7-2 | CASSKDNALLQETQYF | TGTGCCAGCAGTAAGGACAACGCCCTCTTACAAGAGACCCAGTACTTC